This TCR beta chain is from a study of spatial heterogeneity in lung cancer. Study summary: Strongly correlated with TCR transcript counts in tumor regions was a T cell module score, which was a transcriptional module score calculated from matched bulk RNA-seq.

The time point denotes: sample taken at primary tumor resection. TCRs were sequenced from unsorted whole RNA of tumor, nontumor lung or PBMC. TCRdb re-derived calls from the 5' RACE reads in MiXCR, one entry per CDR3 protein. The repertoire holds several thousand distinct CDR3 sequences, 9.5% to 15% seen once, with approximately 25% in the top ten. Study findings and constraints: Within tumors, counts of expanded alpha and beta TCRs tracked tumor mutation counts.

This clonotype was counted many times. The antigen remains unidentified. In a library made to pick up alpha chains, this beta chain is a stray read with a size that means little. The germline CDR1 and CDR2 sequences are MNHEY and SVGAGI. The length of the CDR3 is 17 residues. The ends were cut back, 4 bases at V and 1 base at J, with 16 bases in the middle. This sample comprised lung tumor tissue, obtained at surgery. This chain links TRBV6-5 with TRBJ2-2, with D hard to call. The origin of this receptor is a male donor with early-stage non-small cell lung cancer. CDR3 residues: CASSSPAAAENTGELFF. Written as DNA, the CDR3 is TGTGCCAGCAGTTCCCCGGCGGCGGCGGAGAACACCGGGGAGCTGTTTTTT.